The rows below give T cell receptor beta chains drawn from one sample of a study of CD8+ T cells in alopecia areata. Libraries were prepared by immunoSEQ multiplex PCR; TCRdb keeps only in-frame clonotypes and omits some of them. The sample includes 150,000 to 200,000 clones, roughly 50% of them seen just once. Sequenced input: CD4+ T cells sorted from blood. These receptors were collected from a human donor in good health. Both conserved end residues are part of each CDR3. The D gene is left open where the match is weak. Clone sizes are given selectively: once, few, many, or a class where the clone is expanded.

clone size,J gene,CDR3 length,D gene,V gene,CDR3 protein,CDR3 DNA
-,TRBJ2-5,14,-,TRBV27,CASRRQRGQETQYF,TGTGCCAGCAGACGACAGAGGGGCCAAGAGACCCAGTACTTC
-,TRBJ2-7,13,TRBD1,TRBV2,CASSEWDRAEQYF,TGTGCCAGCAGTGAATGGGACAGGGCCGAGCAGTACTTC
-,TRBJ2-3,12,-,TRBV10-3,CATQRTTDTQYF,TGTGCCACGCAGAGAACAACAGATACGCAGTATTTT
-,TRBJ2-2,14,-,TRBV7-2,CASSGPRNTGELFF,TGTGCCAGCAGCGGCCCCAGGAACACCGGGGAGCTGTTTTTT
-,TRBJ1-2,11,-,TRBV20-1,CSALGAGGYTF,TGCAGTGCATTGGGGGCGGGTGGCTACACCTTC
-,TRBJ1-1,15,-,TRBV18,CASSPGTAGNTEAFF,TGTGCCAGCTCCCCCGGGACCGCCGGGAACACTGAAGCTTTCTTT
-,TRBJ2-7,15,-,TRBV4-1,CASSQVRLRSYEQYF,TGCGCCAGCAGCCAAGTACGACTGCGCTCCTACGAGCAGTACTTC
few,TRBJ2-2,15,TRBD1,TRBV7-9,CASTTGTGMTGELFF,TGTGCCAGCACTACCGGGACAGGGATGACCGGGGAGCTGTTTTTT
-,TRBJ1-5,13,-,TRBV6-5,CASSYLRYQPQHF,TGTGCCAGCAGTTACCTGCGCTATCAGCCCCAGCATTTT
few,TRBJ1-5,13,-,TRBV30,CAWSEGGNQPQHF,TGTGCCTGGAGTGAAGGGGGGAATCAGCCCCAGCATTTT
-,TRBJ2-5,15,-,TRBV5-6,CASSLFGGRGETQYF,TGTGCCAGCAGCTTATTCGGGGGAAGGGGAGAGACCCAGTACTTC
-,TRBJ2-1,13,TRBD1,TRBV5-6,CASSYLQGDEQFF,TGTGCCAGCAGCTACTTACAGGGGGATGAGCAGTTCTTC
-,TRBJ2-2,15,-,TRBV11-2,CASSFGAGDTGELFF,TGTGCCAGCAGCTTTGGGGCAGGGGACACCGGGGAGCTGTTTTTT
-,TRBJ1-4,12,-,TRBV9,CASSVESGKLFF,TGTGCCAGCAGCGTAGAGTCTGGTAAACTGTTTTTT
-,TRBJ2-7,17,TRBD2,TRBV7-9,CASSLAPRVAGGYEQYF,TGTGCCAGCAGCTTAGCCCCCCGGGTAGCGGGGGGCTACGAGCAGTACTTC
-,TRBJ2-2,13,-,TRBV13,CASSLEASGELFF,TGTGCCAGCAGCTTAGAAGCGTCCGGGGAGCTGTTTTTT
-,TRBJ2-7,11,-,TRBV20-1,CSAEWAYEQYF,TGCAGTGCTGAGTGGGCATACGAGCAGTACTTC
many,TRBJ2-7,15,-,TRBV4-1,CASSQGEGTTYEQYF,TGCGCCAGCAGCCAAGGAGAGGGGACAACATACGAGCAGTACTTC
few,TRBJ2-4,17,TRBD2,TRBV27,CATSGLAGGRAKNIQYF,TGTGCCACCTCGGGACTAGCGGGAGGGAGAGCCAAAAACATTCAGTACTTC
few,TRBJ1-2,14,-,TRBV7-2,CASSPPGTFYGYTF,TGTGCCAGCAGCCCCCCGGGTACATTCTATGGCTACACCTTC
once,TRBJ2-1,15,-,TRBV11-2,CASSYTRAVTNEQFF,TGTGCCAGCAGCTACACTAGGGCGGTCACCAATGAGCAGTTCTTC
-,TRBJ1-2,14,-,TRBV18,CASSPPGTVGGYTF,TGTGCCAGCTCACCACCGGGCACGGTAGGAGGCTACACCTTC
-,TRBJ2-7,15,TRBD1,TRBV11-2,CASSPDRGYSYEQYF,TGTGCCAGCAGCCCCGACAGGGGCTACTCCTACGAGCAGTACTTC
-,TRBJ2-2,16,-,TRBV4-1,CASSHPISEGAGELFF,TGCGCCAGCAGCCATCCTATTTCGGAGGGCGCCGGGGAGCTGTTTTTT
-,TRBJ2-7,12,TRBD1,TRBV29-1,CSARDSSYEQYF,TGCAGCGCAAGGGACAGCTCCTACGAGCAGTACTTC
-,TRBJ2-6,14,-,TRBV29-1,CSVEASPGANVLTF,TGCAGCGTTGAAGCCTCTCCTGGGGCCAACGTCCTGACTTTC
-,TRBJ2-4,14,-,TRBV6-5,CASEASLAKNIQYF,TGTGCCAGCGAGGCCAGCCTAGCCAAAAACATTCAGTACTTC
-,TRBJ2-1,16,TRBD2,TRBV29-1,CSVDGTSGSSYNEQFF,TGCAGCGTGGACGGGACTAGCGGGAGTAGTTACAATGAGCAGTTCTTC
-,TRBJ1-2,12,-,TRBV2,CASSEAGYGYTF,TGTGCCAGCAGTGAAGCAGGGTATGGCTACACCTTC
-,TRBJ2-1,16,TRBD2,TRBV29-1,CSVDVKGLEKRNEQFF,TGCAGCGTTGATGTTAAAGGACTAGAGAAGAGGAATGAGCAGTTCTTC
-,TRBJ2-7,13,-,TRBV6-1,CASSERLESRQYF,TGTGCCAGCAGTGAAAGACTAGAAAGCCGGCAGTACTTC
few,TRBJ2-5,14,-,TRBV7-7,CASSRTGRRETQYF,TGTGCTAGCAGCCGTACGGGGAGACGAGAGACCCAGTACTTC
-,TRBJ1-5,18,-,TRBV2,CASSGTPEGRSQGQPQHF,TGTGCCAGCAGTGGAACCCCTGAGGGCAGGTCCCAGGGGCAGCCCCAGCATTTT
once,TRBJ2-5,13,-,TRBV6-1,CASSERRRETQYF,TGTGCCAGCAGTGAACGTCGGCGGGAGACCCAGTACTTC
-,TRBJ1-1,13,-,TRBV30,CAWSPSMNTEAFF,TGTGCCTGGAGTCCCTCCATGAACACTGAAGCTTTCTTT
-,TRBJ1-2,12,TRBD1,TRBV11-2,CASSDRGHGYTF,TGTGCCAGCAGCGACAGGGGGCACGGCTACACCTTC
few,TRBJ2-3,13,-,TRBV29-1,CSVAPRFTDTQYF,TGCAGCGTTGCCCCAAGATTTACAGATACGCAGTATTTT
-,TRBJ2-2,17,TRBD2,TRBV15,CATSRGAGGPNTGELFF,TGTGCCACCAGCAGAGGGGCGGGAGGGCCGAACACCGGGGAGCTGTTTTTT
-,TRBJ2-5,11,-,TRBV29-1,CSVDPPETQYF,TGCAGCGTTGACCCTCCCGAGACCCAGTACTTC
-,TRBJ2-6,14,-,TRBV29-1,CSVTGSSGANVLTF,TGCAGCGTGACAGGTTCTTCTGGGGCCAACGTCCTGACTTTC
once,TRBJ1-3,11,-,TRBV29-1,CSAPSRNTIYF,TGCAGCGCCCCGAGCCGAAACACCATATATTTT
-,TRBJ2-1,15,-,TRBV6-5,CASSYSRLGNNEQFF,TGTGCCAGCAGTTATAGCCGACTCGGGAACAATGAGCAGTTCTTC
-,TRBJ2-3,17,-,TRBV14,CASSQDRGQWGTDTQYF,TGTGCCAGCAGCCAAGATCGGGGTCAGTGGGGCACAGATACGCAGTATTTT
-,TRBJ1-5,13,-,TRBV19,CASTTGDYQPQHF,TGTGCCAGCACGACAGGAGATTATCAGCCCCAGCATTTT
-,TRBJ2-3,16,TRBD2,TRBV6-1,CASSELAGGPTDTQYF,TGTGCCAGCAGTGAACTAGCGGGGGGCCCAACAGATACGCAGTATTTT
-,TRBJ2-7,14,-,TRBV29-1,CSVGEDFLGREQYF,TGCAGCGTTGGCGAGGATTTCTTGGGACGCGAGCAGTACTTC
-,TRBJ2-1,15,-,TRBV5-1,CASSLGGGDYNEQFF,TGCGCCAGCAGCTTGGGCGGAGGGGATTACAATGAGCAGTTCTTC
once,TRBJ2-7,13,TRBD2,TRBV18,CASSPSASGEQYF,TGTGCCAGCTCACCTTCGGCTAGCGGCGAGCAGTACTTC
once,TRBJ2-3,12,-,TRBV5-6,CASSLGGDTQYF,TGTGCCAGCAGCTTGGGAGGAGATACGCAGTATTTT
-,TRBJ2-1,14,-,TRBV7-2,CASSQESGYNEQFF,TGTGCCAGCAGCCAGGAAAGCGGTTACAATGAGCAGTTCTTC
-,TRBJ2-1,9,-,TRBV29-1,CSVGCEQFF,TGCAGCGTTGGGTGTGAGCAGTTCTTC
few,TRBJ1-1,16,-,TRBV27,CASKSQPGRAHTEAFF,TGTGCCAGCAAATCACAGCCGGGCAGGGCCCACACTGAAGCTTTCTTT
-,TRBJ1-2,13,-,TRBV29-1,CSVDGPGTYGYTF,TGCAGCGTTGATGGTCCAGGTACTTATGGCTACACCTTC